The source of this T cell receptor (beta chain) is a study of control samples from healthy donors and cancer patients. Profiled with immunoSEQ multiplex PCR; TCRdb holds only in-frame clones, not every one. Of about 140,000 clones in the sample, about 85% were seen once. Germline-derived CDR1 and CDR2 are SGHAT and FQNNGV. The V end was cut by 4 bases, the J end by 2 bases, with 9 bases between. CDR3 length equals 13 residues. The rearrangement joins TRBV11-2 to TRBJ2-7, with a weak D call TRBD2 (5 bases). The receptor was derived from a woman aged 25 to 39 in good health. Sequences were obtained from blood. The DNA of the CDR3 is TGTGCCAGCAGCTCTAGCTCTACCTACGAGCAGTACTTC. Translation gives CASSSSSTYEQYF.